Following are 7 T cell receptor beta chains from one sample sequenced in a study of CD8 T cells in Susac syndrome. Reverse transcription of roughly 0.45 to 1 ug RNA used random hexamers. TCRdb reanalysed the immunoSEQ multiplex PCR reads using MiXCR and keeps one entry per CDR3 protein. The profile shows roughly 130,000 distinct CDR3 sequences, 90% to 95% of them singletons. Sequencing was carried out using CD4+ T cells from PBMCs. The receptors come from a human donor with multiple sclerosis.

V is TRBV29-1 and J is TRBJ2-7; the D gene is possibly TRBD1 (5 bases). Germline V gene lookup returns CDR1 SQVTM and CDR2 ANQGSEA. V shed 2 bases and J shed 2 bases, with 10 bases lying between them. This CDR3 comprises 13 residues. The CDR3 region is CSVERDRTYEQYF. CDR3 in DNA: TGCAGCGTTGAACGCGACAGAACCTACGAGCAGTACTTC.

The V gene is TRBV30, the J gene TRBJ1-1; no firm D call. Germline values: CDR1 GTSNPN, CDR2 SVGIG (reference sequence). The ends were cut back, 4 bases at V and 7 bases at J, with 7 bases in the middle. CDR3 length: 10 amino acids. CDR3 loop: CAWIGSEAFF. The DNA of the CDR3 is TGTGCCTGGATCGGCAGTGAAGCTTTCTTT. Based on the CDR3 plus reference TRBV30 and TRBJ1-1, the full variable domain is SQTIHQWPATLVQPVGSPLSLECTVEGTSNPNLYWYRQAAGRGLQLLFYSVGIGQISSEVPQNLSASRPQDRQFILSSKKLLLSDSGFYLCAWIGSEAFFGQGTRLTVV.

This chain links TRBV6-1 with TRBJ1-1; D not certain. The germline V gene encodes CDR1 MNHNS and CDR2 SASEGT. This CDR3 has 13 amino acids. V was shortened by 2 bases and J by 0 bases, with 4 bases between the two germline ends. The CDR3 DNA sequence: TGTGCCAGCAGTGAAAAACTGAACACTGAAGCTTTCTTT. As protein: CASSEKLNTEAFF.

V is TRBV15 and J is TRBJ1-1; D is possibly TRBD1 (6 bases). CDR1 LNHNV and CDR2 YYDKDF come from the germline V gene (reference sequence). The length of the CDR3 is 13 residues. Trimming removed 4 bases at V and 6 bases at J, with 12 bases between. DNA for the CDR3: TGTGCCACCAGCAAGGGGGGGGTTGCTGAAGCTTTCTTT. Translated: CATSKGGVAEAFF.

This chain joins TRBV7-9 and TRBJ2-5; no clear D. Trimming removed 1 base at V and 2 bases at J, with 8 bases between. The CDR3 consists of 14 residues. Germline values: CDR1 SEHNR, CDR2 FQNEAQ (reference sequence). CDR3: CASSLVSAQETQYF. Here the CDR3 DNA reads TGTGCCAGCAGCTTAGTGTCAGCTCAAGAGACCCAGTACTTC.

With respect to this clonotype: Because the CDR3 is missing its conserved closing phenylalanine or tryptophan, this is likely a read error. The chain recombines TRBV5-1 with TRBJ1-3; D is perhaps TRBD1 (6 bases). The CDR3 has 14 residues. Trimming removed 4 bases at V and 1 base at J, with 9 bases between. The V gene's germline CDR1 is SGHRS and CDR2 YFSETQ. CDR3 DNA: TGCGCCAGCAGCCCTGGGACATCTGGAAACACCATATATTTG. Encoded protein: CASSPGTSGNTIYL.

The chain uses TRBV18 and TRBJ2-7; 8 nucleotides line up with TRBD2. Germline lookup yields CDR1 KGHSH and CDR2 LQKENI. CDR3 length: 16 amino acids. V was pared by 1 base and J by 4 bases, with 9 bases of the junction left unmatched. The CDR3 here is CASSPRGSGDSYEQYF. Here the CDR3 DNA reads TGTGCCAGCTCACCACGCGGTAGCGGGGATAGTTACGAGCAGTACTTC.